The rows below give T cell receptor beta chains drawn from one sample of a study of identical twins. Each CDR3 protein gets one entry after TCRdb re-called the 5' RACE reads with MiXCR. The data contain roughly 250,000 distinct CDR3 sequences, about 14% of them singletons. Sequences were obtained from memory (CD45RO+) T cells sorted from blood. The receptor source for this set is a woman between 18 and 30 years old in good health. Both conserved end residues are part of each CDR3. The D gene is left open where the match is weak. Size is stated for part of the rows, as once, few or many counts, or as a class when the clone is expanded.

V gene,clone size,D gene,J gene,CDR3 DNA,CDR3 protein
TRBV7-2,NA,TRBD2,TRBJ2-7,TGTGCCAGCAGCCCGTTATATTGGACTAGCTCCTACGAGCAGTACTTC,CASSPLYWTSSYEQYF
TRBV5-1,NA,TRBD1,TRBJ2-7,TGCGCCAGCAGCCAGCGCCCACAGGGGACGTACGAGCAGTACTTC,CASSQRPQGTYEQYF
TRBV5-1,NA,NA,TRBJ2-7,TGCGCCAGCAGCATCCAGGGTGGAGGCGAGCAGTACTTC,CASSIQGGGEQYF
TRBV5-1,few,NA,TRBJ1-1,TGCGCCAGCAGCTTGAACGAGGAAGCTTTCTTT,CASSLNEEAFF
TRBV5-1,few,NA,TRBJ2-3,TGCGCCAGCAGCTCGACAGGATCCCCAGATACGCAGTATTTT,CASSSTGSPDTQYF
TRBV7-9,many,NA,TRBJ2-3,TGTGCCAGCAGCTTAGGTGCGTCGGGAGATACGCAGTATTTT,CASSLGASGDTQYF
TRBV20-1,few,NA,TRBJ2-4,TGCAGTGCCGAGCGGAGGGACATTCAGTACTTC,CSAERRDIQYF
TRBV7-9,NA,NA,TRBJ2-1,TGTGCCAGCAGCTCCTACAGGGGGGGCTCCTACAATGAGCAGTTCTTC,CASSSYRGGSYNEQFF
TRBV7-8,NA,TRBD1,TRBJ1-6,TGTGCCAGCAGCGCGACAGGGGGTGGTTCACCCCTCCACTTT,CASSATGGGSPLHF
TRBV6-1,few,NA,TRBJ2-5,TGTGCCAGCACTAGGGGGACATTCCAAGAGACCCAGTACTTC,CASTRGTFQETQYF
TRBV6-1,many,NA,TRBJ1-5,TGTGCCAGCAGCCCCTCCCGGAATCAGCCCCAGCATTTT,CASSPSRNQPQHF
TRBV6-1,many,TRBD2,TRBJ2-3,TGTGCCAGCAGTAGACTAGCGGGGGAGGCAGATACGCAGTATTTT,CASSRLAGEADTQYF
TRBV5-1,few,NA,TRBJ2-1,TGCGCCAGCAGCTTGGTGGAGGCTAGGGTCTACAATGAGCAGTTCTTC,CASSLVEARVYNEQFF
TRBV10-1,NA,NA,TRBJ2-2,TGCGCCAGCAGAACCACGACAGGCACCGGGGAGCTGTTTTTT,CASRTTTGTGELFF
TRBV9,NA,NA,TRBJ2-1,TGTGCCAGCAGCGTAGTGGGCCGGAGTTCCTACAATGAGCAGTTCTTC,CASSVVGRSSYNEQFF
TRBV24-1,few,NA,TRBJ2-3,TGTGCCACCAGTGATTACAGGGGAGGAACCACAGATACGCAGTATTTT,CATSDYRGGTTDTQYF
TRBV7-9,NA,NA,TRBJ1-6,TGTGCCAGCAGCTTCGGTCGGGTAAATTCACCCCTCCACTTT,CASSFGRVNSPLHF
TRBV9,few,NA,TRBJ1-5,TGTGCCAGCAGCCCAACCGGGAATCAGCCCCAGCATTTT,CASSPTGNQPQHF
TRBV5-1,NA,NA,TRBJ2-3,TGCGCCAGCAGCGGGACTCCCGCAGATACGCAGTATTTT,CASSGTPADTQYF
TRBV3-1,many,NA,TRBJ2-3,TGTGCCAGCAGCCAGACGGCGGCTAGCACAGATACGCAGTATTTT,CASSQTAASTDTQYF
TRBV7-9,few,NA,TRBJ2-7,TGTGCCAGCAGCTGGACCGGGGCACCCTACGAGCAGTACTTC,CASSWTGAPYEQYF
TRBV7-9,many,NA,TRBJ1-1,TGTGCCAGCAGTTGGGCGCTTAATCAAGCTTTCTTT,CASSWALNQAFF